This is a list of T cell receptor beta chains from one sample in a study of T-cell reconstitution after alpha-beta-depleted transplantation in children. TCRdb recomputed calls from the PCR reads with MiXCR, one row per CDR3 protein. The table records roughly 190,000 distinct CDR3 sequences, about 15% of them present only once. The specimen comprised PBMCs from the stem cell graft donor, sampled from the stem cell graft. The source of these receptors is a human donor who donated a stem cell graft to a child with acute lymphoblastic leukemia. The CDR3 runs from the conserved cysteine through the conserved F or W. The D gene is left open where the match is weak. Clone size is given for some rows only: seen once, a few or many times, or a class if the clone is expanded.

>TRBJ2-5|NA|NA|TRBV28
CASSRNVEYQETQYF
TGTGCCAGCAGTCGAAATGTGGAGTACCAAGAGACCCAGTACTTC
>TRBJ2-5|NA|many|TRBV20-1
CSAELADQETQYF
TGCAGTGCGGAGCTAGCAGACCAAGAGACCCAGTACTTC
>TRBJ1-4|NA|NA|TRBV20-1
CSANGALGRGDNEKLFF
TGCAGTGCTAACGGGGCGCTAGGTAGGGGCGATAATGAAAAACTGTTTTTT
>TRBJ2-1|NA|many|TRBV5-1
CASSLAAEGREQFF
TGCGCCAGCAGCTTGGCGGCAGAAGGACGTGAGCAGTTCTTC
>TRBJ2-7|NA|many|TRBV7-9
CASSLPGNEQYF
TGTGCCAGCAGCTTACCAGGGAACGAGCAGTACTTC
>TRBJ2-6|NA|many|TRBV4-1
CASSQDPGAGSGANVLTF
TGCGCCAGCAGCCAAGATCCCGGAGCGGGCTCTGGGGCCAACGTCCTGACTTTC
>TRBJ2-7|NA|many|TRBV20-1
CSARGGGRESSYEQYF
TGCAGTGCTAGGGGAGGCGGCCGGGAGAGCTCCTACGAGCAGTACTTC
>TRBJ2-1|TRBD1|many|TRBV25-1
CASITGDSAYNEQFF
TGTGCCAGCATAACCGGGGACAGTGCCTACAATGAGCAGTTCTTC
>TRBJ2-5|TRBD2|many|TRBV9
CASSVAPSGGQETQYF
TGTGCCAGCAGCGTAGCCCCTAGCGGGGGCCAAGAGACCCAGTACTTC
>TRBJ1-1|TRBD1|few|TRBV10-3
CAIRRTGENTEAFF
TGTGCCATCAGGAGGACAGGGGAGAACACTGAAGCTTTCTTT
>TRBJ2-7|NA|NA|TRBV3-1
CATSQDTVRGYEQYF
TGTGCCACCAGCCAAGACACAGTTCGGGGCTACGAGCAGTACTTC
>TRBJ2-3|NA|many|TRBV27
CASSLRWGLSTDTQYF
TGTGCCAGCAGTCTAAGATGGGGCCTAAGCACAGATACGCAGTATTTT
>TRBJ2-3|NA|once|TRBV12-3/TRBV12-4
CASSFRGRSTDTQYF
TGTGCCAGCAGTTTTCGTGGGAGGAGTACAGATACGCAGTATTTT
>TRBJ2-3|TRBD2|many|TRBV7-2
CASSSRSGGRTDTQYF
TGTGCCAGCAGCTCGCGAAGCGGGGGCCGCACAGATACGCAGTATTTT
>TRBJ2-7|TRBD2|few|TRBV19
CASSPRLAGDLGEQYF
TGTGCCAGTAGTCCCCGACTAGCGGGAGATCTGGGCGAGCAGTACTTC
>TRBJ1-5|NA|many|TRBV12-3/TRBV12-4
CASSPRTDQPQHF
TGTGCCAGCAGTCCCCGGACTGATCAGCCCCAGCATTTT
>TRBJ2-1|NA|many|TRBV5-1
CASSYPFLESRELFYNEQFF
TGCGCCAGCAGTTACCCTTTTTTAGAATCCAGGGAGTTGTTCTACAATGAGCAGTTCTTC
>TRBJ2-3|TRBD2|NA|TRBV5-4
CASHQLAGGRDTQYF
TGTGCCAGCCACCAATTAGCGGGAGGGCGAGATACGCAGTATTTT
>TRBJ2-1|NA|many|TRBV11-2
CASSLGGNAYNEQFF
TGTGCCAGCAGCTTAGGGGGGAACGCCTACAATGAGCAGTTCTTC
>TRBJ1-1|TRBD1|NA|TRBV19
CASGQGQGNTEAFF
TGTGCCAGCGGCCAAGGACAGGGGAACACTGAAGCTTTCTTT
>TRBJ2-7|NA|many|TRBV12-3/TRBV12-4
CASTPGGIVPYEQYF
TGTGCCAGCACCCCTGGGGGAATTGTACCCTACGAGCAGTACTTC
>TRBJ2-5|NA|many|TRBV5-1
CASTEQTSQETQYF
TGCGCCAGCACGGAACAGACTTCCCAAGAGACCCAGTACTTC
>TRBJ2-7|NA|many|TRBV5-1
CASSLGATTGEQYF
TGCGCCAGCAGCTTGGGAGCGACTACCGGCGAGCAGTACTTC
>TRBJ1-5|NA|NA|TRBV5-1
CASYCGNQPQHF
TGCGCCAGCTATTGCGGTAACCAGCCCCAGCATTTC
>TRBJ1-1|TRBD1|many|TRBV10-3
CAISESRTGMNTEAFF
TGTGCCATCAGTGAGTCGCGGACAGGGATGAACACTGAAGCTTTCTTT
>TRBJ2-4|NA|NA|TRBV7-9
CASSSGGGSGAKNIQYF
TGTGCCAGCAGTTCAGGGGGCGGGAGCGGGGCCAAAAACATTCAGTACTTC